This T cell receptor (beta chain) was observed in a study of naive and memory T cell subsets. The germline V gene has CDR1 MGHRA and CDR2 YSYEKL. Unmatched junction bases numbered 8, after V lost 1 base and J lost 0 bases. The CDR3 runs 18 residues. An equimolar mix of two oligonucleotides served as the beta constant-region primer for TRBC1 and TRBC2. From the UMI-ligation and nested PCR reads, TCRdb called clonotypes with MiXCR, one entry per CDR3 protein. In the table there are 37,000 or so distinct CDR3 sequences, about an eighth of which are singletons. This clonotype came up many times. The TCR comes from a human donor in good health. The sequencing input was effector memory CD4+ T cells from blood. Noted subset: effector memory, CD45RA- CD27-. V usage is TRBV4-1 and J usage is TRBJ2-3, with 9 nucleotides matching TRBD2. The chain's CDR3 is CASSQVAGGPSSTDTQYF. DNA for the CDR3: TGCGCCAGCAGCCAAGTGGCGGGAGGGCCCTCTAGCACAGATACGCAGTATTTT.